The 16 T cell receptor beta chains below come from one sample, sequenced in a study of T cells after posttransplantation cyclophosphamide. TCRdb's table, derived via immunoSEQ multiplex PCR, lists solely in-frame clones and lacks some. There are 17,000 or so clones in the sample, none observed a single time. Busulfan-fludarabine conditioning, marrow transplant, and cyclophosphamide on days +3 and +4 were administered. The specimen comprised PBMCs, sampled after allogeneic stem cell transplant with posttransplant cyclophosphamide. The receptors here all came from a female patient between 30 and 40 years old who received an allogeneic stem cell transplant from a related donor, was CMV-positive, and had no GVHD. Some T cells may arise from the graft donor.

This clone was seen at least ten times. The chain employs TRBV7-9 and TRBJ2-1, with TRBD2 identical over 12 bases. CDR1 and CDR2 from the germline V gene are SEHNR and FQNEAQ (reference sequence). The CDR3 is 14 amino acids. J gave up 8 bases and V 5 bases, and 4 bases lay outside the gene matches. This CDR3 is CASSISSGRDEQFF. The CDR3 DNA sequence: TGTGCCAGCAGCATATCTAGCGGGAGGGATGAGCAGTTCTTC.

This clone was seen repeatedly, ten times or more. The chain uses TRBV4-2 and TRBJ2-7, with 7 bases matching TRBD2. The length of the CDR3 is 16 residues. Germline V gene sequence: CDR1 LGHNA, CDR2 YNFKEQ. V dropped 1 base and J dropped 2; count of bases not matched to a gene: 8. The CDR3: CASSQASGAYPYEQYF. The CDR3 DNA follows: TGTGCCAGCAGCCAAGCCAGCGGGGCTTATCCCTACGAGCAGTACTTC.

At least ten counts were recorded for this clone. The chain links TRBV7-2 to TRBJ1-3; 7 bases line up with TRBD1. V gave up 5 bases and J gave up 4 bases; unmatched junction bases: 8. This CDR3 spans 15 amino acids. From germline, CDR1 is SGHTA and CDR2 FQGNSA. CDR3 in amino acids: CASSLDRDRGNTIYF. CDR3 coding DNA: TGTGCCAGCAGCCTGGACCGGGACAGAGGAAACACCATATATTTT.

This clone has a handful of counts. The gene calls are TRBV6-6 and TRBJ1-3; D unresolved. Trimming took 7 bases from V and 4 from J, leaving 8 bases between them. This CDR3 contains 12 residues. Germline CDR1 reads MNHNY; CDR2 reads SVGAGI (reference sequence). This chain's CDR3 is CASTGGGNTIYF. The CDR3, as DNA: TGTGCCAGCACAGGAGGGGGAAACACCATATATTTT.

This clone came up many times. The chain recombines TRBV28 with TRBJ1-1, with a possible D match to TRBD1 (6 bases). CDR1 is MDHEN, CDR2 SYDVKM, per germline. This CDR3 spans 18 amino acids. V lost 3 bases, J lost 1 base, and 21 bases lay in between. DNA for the CDR3: TGTGCCAGCAGTTTTACCCCCCATATGACAGGACAGAACACTGAAGCTTTCTTT. Its translation: CASSFTPHMTGQNTEAFF.

This clone occurred many times. This chain connects TRBV7-7 to TRBJ2-1, with D perhaps matching TRBD1 (6 bases). Looked up from germline, CDR1 is SSHAT and CDR2 is FNYEAQ (reference sequence). This CDR3 is 15 amino acids long. V was clipped by 5 bases and J by 3 bases, with 14 bases between them. Written as DNA, the CDR3 is TGTGCCAGCAGCCCCCACCGGGACATCTACAATGAGCAGTTCTTC. It translates to CASSPHRDIYNEQFF.

This clone was observed at least ten times. The CDR3 loop reads CASSPGTGSGWGYTF. In nucleotides, the CDR3 is TGTGCCAGCTCACCAGGGACAGGGAGCGGATGGGGCTACACCTTC. V gene TRBV18 combines with J gene TRBJ1-2, with 9 bases aligning to TRBD1. V shed 2 bases and J 8 bases; nucleotides not matched to a gene: 9. The CDR3 extends over 15 amino acids. Germline CDR1 and CDR2: KGHSH and LQKENI.

The chain joins TRBV27 to TRBJ2-1, with 9 bases matching TRBD2. The germline V gene encodes CDR1 MNHEY and CDR2 SMNVEV (reference sequence). With 2 bases clipped from V and 1 base from J, the junction kept 9 bases outside the gene matches. The CDR3 has 18 residues. In DNA, the CDR3 is TGTGCCAGCAGTTTAAACGGCGGGAGGGCCCGATCCTACAATGAGCAGTTCTTC. Its protein product is CASSLNGGRARSYNEQFF.

This clone was recorded at least ten times. V is TRBV10-2 and J is TRBJ2-5; TRBD2 matches 11 bases. The germline CDR1 and CDR2 sequences are WSHSY and SAAADI. The CDR3 is 16 residues long. V shed 2 bases and J 7 bases; nucleotides not matched to a gene: 9. CDR3 residues: CASSEGSGRAPRTQYF. The CDR3 coding sequence is TGCGCCAGCAGTGAGGGTAGCGGGAGGGCCCCCAGGACCCAGTACTTC.

This clone was seen ten or more times. The chain has TRBV9 and TRBJ2-3; a possible D gene is TRBD2 (7 bases). Germline V CDR1 and CDR2: SGDLS, YYNGEE. The CDR3 is 19 amino acids. Trimming shortened V by 4 bases and J by 1 base, and 25 bases separated the two germline ends. The CDR3: CASSPDVGGAKIRTDTQYF. CDR3 bases: TGTGCCAGCAGCCCAGACGTTGGGGGGGCCAAGATCCGCACAGATACGCAGTATTTT.

In its sample, this clone was seen a few times. Other DNA sequences of this sample code for an identical CDR3. This rearrangement joins TRBV6-5 to TRBJ1-6; 11 positions agree with TRBD1. CDR1 is MNHEY and CDR2 is SVGAGI in the germline V gene. Trimming removed 5 bases from V and 10 bases from J; junction bases left unmatched: 4. CDR3 length: 14 amino acids. Here the CDR3 DNA reads TGTGCCAGCAGTGGGACAGGGGGAAGATCACCCCTCCACTTT. Residues: CASSGTGGRSPLHF.

At least ten counts were recorded for this clone. This sequence joins TRBV7-9 and TRBJ1-2; the D gene is possibly TRBD1 (6 bases). The germline V gene encodes CDR1 SEHNR and CDR2 FQNEAQ (reference sequence). The V and J ends lost 5 bases and 3 bases respectively, with 13 bases between them. CDR3 length equals 14 residues. CDR3 nucleotides: TGTGCCAGCAGCCGTACAGGGTCCGACTATGGCTACACCTTC. This gives the protein CASSRTGSDYGYTF.

This clone was recorded many times. The V gene is TRBV5-4, the J gene TRBJ2-1, with 7 positions matching TRBD2. This CDR3 comprises 15 residues. V lost 1 base, J lost 1 base, and 2 bases stayed unmatched. Germline V CDR1 and CDR2: SGHNT, YYREEE (reference sequence). In DNA form, the CDR3 reads TGTGCCAGCAGCTTGACTAGCGTGTCCTACAATGAGCAGTTCTTC. This gives the protein CASSLTSVSYNEQFF.

This clone was counted at least ten times. The V gene is TRBV19, the J gene TRBJ1-3; D is unresolved. Between the trimmed V and J ends, which lost 6 bases and 1 base, there was a span of 10 bases. The CDR3 has 14 amino acids. The V gene's germline CDR1 is LNHDA and CDR2 SQIVND (reference sequence). The CDR3 nucleotides read TGTGCCAGTAGCGACCAGGCTTCTGGAAACACCATATATTTT. It yields the protein CASSDQASGNTIYF.

This clone has ten or more counts. CDR3 in amino acids: CASSLVGGWSYNEQFF. Written as DNA, the CDR3 is TGTGCCAGCAGCTTGGTGGGGGGGTGGTCCTACAATGAGCAGTTCTTC. The chain joins TRBV5-4 to TRBJ2-1; 7 nucleotides align to TRBD2. Germline V gives CDR1 SGHNT, CDR2 YYREEE (reference sequence). The CDR3 sequence is 16 residues long. The trim removed 0 bases at V and 1 base at J, leaving 4 bases unmatched.

This clone rates as medium-sized. This chain joins TRBV6-5 and TRBJ2-7, with D unclear. The CDR3 sequence is 13 residues long. In germline, CDR1 is MNHEY, CDR2 SVGAGI. V shed 6 bases and J shed 3 bases, with 12 bases lying between them. DNA of the CDR3: TGTGCCAGCAGGGAAACGCTAGACTACGAGCAGTACTTC. It codes for CASRETLDYEQYF.